The entry that follows covers one T cell receptor (beta chain) sequence. The sample comes from a study of blood T cell repertoires in COVID-19. Study-level information: Donors in the United States, Italy and Spain gave samples during acute or convalescent COVID-19. In each case, the material was cDNA or gDNA derived from T cells, B-cell-depleted T cells, or PBMCs.

CDR1 is SGHDN, CDR2 FVKESK, per germline. The V gene lost 4 bases and the J gene lost 7 bases, with 14 bases spanning the gap. CDR3 length equals 15 residues. Sequencing was performed with immunoSEQ multiplex PCR; in TCRdb, only in-frame clones are kept and a portion is missing. There are over 130,000 clones in the sample; approximately 85% occur only once, and roughly 4% lies in the top ten. This TCR was recovered from an elderly woman with acute or convalescent COVID-19. This sequence joins TRBV14 and TRBJ1-6; perhaps TRBD1 as D (5 bases). The sample comprised peripheral blood. The CDR3 nucleotides read TGTGCCAGCAGCCGCGGGGGACTGATGAATTCACCCCTCCACTTT. This sequence encodes CASSRGGLMNSPLHF.